This record concerns one TCR beta chain sequence. Enrolment of Seattle patients took place during active infection, and they were followed longitudinally. This entry is derived from a study of blood T cell repertoires in COVID-19. Background on the study: The United States, Italy and Spain provided the acute and convalescent COVID-19 samples. The cDNA or gDNA used as material had been derived from T cells, B-cell-depleted T cells, or PBMCs.

TCRdb's copy holds only in-frame clones and misses some; the assay was immunoSEQ multiplex PCR. Of 250,000 to 300,000 clones in the sample, about nine tenths were seen once. The CDR3 has 13 amino acids. CDR1 and CDR2 (germline): MNHEY, SMNVEV (reference sequence). Trimming took 6 bases from V and 1 from J, leaving 9 bases between them. The source of this sequence is a woman between 45 and 60 years old with COVID-19, enrolled during active disease. The specimen sequenced was peripheral blood. This chain connects TRBV27 to TRBJ1-1; D may be TRBD1 (6 bases). CDR3: CASRTQGNTEAFF. The DNA for the CDR3 is TGTGCCAGCAGGACACAGGGGAACACTGAAGCTTTCTTT.